The entry below gives a single T cell receptor (beta chain) sequence along with its context. No antigen is known for it. This sample is drawn from a study of T cell responses to AZD1222 COVID-19 vaccine. Generated by immunoSEQ multiplex PCR, the TCRdb table keeps only in-frame clones and is missing some. The table records about 93,000 clones, 85% to 90% of them present only once. This CDR3 region has 17 residues. Germline V gene lookup returns CDR1 KGHDR and CDR2 SFDVKD. The V segment lost 4 bases and the J segment 0 bases; nucleotides outside the gene matches: 9. Study results and limitations: Two AZD1222 doses significantly raised spike-specific TCR breadth and depth over controls. As reported, nearly half of all spike-specific TCRs target variant regions that are unmutated.

The sample here was peripheral blood, taken 28 days after the second AZD1222 dose. J is TRBJ2-7 and V is TRBV24-1; 9 nucleotides agree with TRBD1. The receptor was derived from an adult who received the AZD1222 COVID-19 vaccine. The DNA for the CDR3 is TGTGCCACCAGTGAACCTGACAGGGGGAGACTCTCCTACGAGCAGTACTTC. It codes for CATSEPDRGRLSYEQYF.